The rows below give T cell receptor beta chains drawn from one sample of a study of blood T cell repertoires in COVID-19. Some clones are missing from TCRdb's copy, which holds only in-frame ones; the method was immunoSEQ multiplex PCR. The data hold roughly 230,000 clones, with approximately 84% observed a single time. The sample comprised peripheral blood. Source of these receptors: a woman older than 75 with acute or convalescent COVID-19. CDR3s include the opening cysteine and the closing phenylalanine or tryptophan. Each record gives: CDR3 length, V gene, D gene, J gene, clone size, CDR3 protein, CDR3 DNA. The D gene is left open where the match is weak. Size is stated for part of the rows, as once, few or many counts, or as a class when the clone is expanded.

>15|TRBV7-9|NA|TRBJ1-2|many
CASRLSGMLNDGYTF
TGTGCCAGCAGGTTATCAGGGATGCTAAATGATGGCTACACCTTC
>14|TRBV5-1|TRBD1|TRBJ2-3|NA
CASSGMTGKDTQYF
TGCGCCAGCAGCGGAATGACAGGGAAGGATACGCAGTATTTT
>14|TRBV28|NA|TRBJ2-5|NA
CASSPQNIPETQYF
TGTGCCAGCTCACCTCAGAACATTCCAGAGACCCAGTACTTC
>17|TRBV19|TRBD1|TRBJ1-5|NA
CASSINLAGGSNQPQHF
TGTGCCAGTAGTATCAATCTGGCAGGGGGGTCCAATCAGCCCCAGCATTTT
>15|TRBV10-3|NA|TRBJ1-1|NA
CAISELGRGNTEAFF
TGTGCCATCAGTGAGTTGGGCAGGGGGAACACTGAAGCTTTCTTT
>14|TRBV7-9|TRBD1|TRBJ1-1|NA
CASSLAMGTGEAFF
TGTGCCAGCAGCTTAGCTATGGGGACAGGTGAAGCTTTCTTT
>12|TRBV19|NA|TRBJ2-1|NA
CASSNLGSVQFF
TGTGCCAGTAGTAACCTCGGTAGTGTGCAGTTCTTC
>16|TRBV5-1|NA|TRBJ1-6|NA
CASSLSGDGRNSPLHF
TGCGCCAGCAGCTTGAGTGGGGACGGGAGAAATTCACCCCTCCACTTT
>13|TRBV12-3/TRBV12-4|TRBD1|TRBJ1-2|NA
CASSSGQGSGYTF
TGTGCCAGCAGTTCGGGACAGGGGAGTGGCTACACCTTC
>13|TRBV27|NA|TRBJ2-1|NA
CASTGTLVNEQFF
TGTGCCAGCACCGGGACTTTAGTAAATGAGCAGTTCTTC
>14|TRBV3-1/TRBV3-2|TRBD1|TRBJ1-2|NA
CASSQDPGDRGYTF
TGTGCCAGCAGCCAAGATCCGGGGGACAGGGGCTACACCTTC
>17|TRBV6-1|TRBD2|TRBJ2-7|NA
CASSEWGSGGIGYEQYF
TGTGCCAGCAGTGAATGGGGTAGCGGGGGAATTGGCTACGAGCAGTACTTC
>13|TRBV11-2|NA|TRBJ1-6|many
CASSPQVNSPLHF
TGTGCCAGCAGCCCACAGGTGAATTCACCCCTCCACTTT
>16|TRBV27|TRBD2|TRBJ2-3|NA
CASNSPGLAGIDTQYF
TGTGCCAGCAATTCTCCGGGACTAGCGGGTATAGATACGCAGTATTTT
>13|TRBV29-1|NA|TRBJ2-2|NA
CSAIETGAGELFF
TGCAGCGCAATTGAAACCGGGGCCGGGGAGCTGTTTTTT
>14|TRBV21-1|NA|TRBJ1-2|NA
CASSPGGVWYGYTF
TGTGCCAGCAGCCCCGGCGGGGTTTGGTATGGCTACACCTTC
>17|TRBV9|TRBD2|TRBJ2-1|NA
CASSVLAGGSSYNEQFF
TGTGCCAGCAGCGTACTAGCGGGGGGGTCATCCTACAATGAGCAGTTCTTC
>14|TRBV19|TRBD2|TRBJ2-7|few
CASSFGSPGEGQYF
TGTGCCAGTAGTTTCGGGTCGCCGGGGGAGGGGCAGTACTTC
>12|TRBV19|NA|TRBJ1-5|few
CASSSSGKPQHF
TGTGCCAGTAGTAGCTCCGGGAAGCCCCAGCATTTT
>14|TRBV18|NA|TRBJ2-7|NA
CASSPPTTVYEQYF
TGTGCCAGCTCACCACCGACAACCGTTTACGAGCAGTACTTC
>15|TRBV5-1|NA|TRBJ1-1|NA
CASSLSQGMNTEAFF
TGCGCCAGCAGCTTGTCTCAGGGGATGAACACTGAAGCTTTCTTT
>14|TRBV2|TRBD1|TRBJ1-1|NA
CASSEARGGGGAFF
TGTGCCAGCAGTGAAGCGCGAGGGGGCGGCGGAGCTTTCTTT
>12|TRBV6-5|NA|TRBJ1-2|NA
CASSGVGYGYTF
TGTGCCAGCAGCGGGGTTGGCTATGGCTACACCTTC
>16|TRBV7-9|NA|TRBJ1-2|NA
CASSQRRGSTLGGYTF
TGTGCCAGCAGTCAACGACGGGGGAGCACATTAGGCGGCTACACCTTC
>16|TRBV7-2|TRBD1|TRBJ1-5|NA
CASSQKGGGGNQPQHF
TGTGCCAGCAGCCAAAAAGGGGGCGGCGGCAATCAGCCCCAGCATTTT
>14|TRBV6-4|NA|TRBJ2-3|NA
CASSRLGFTDTQYF
TGTGCCAGCAGCCGCCTGGGCTTCACAGATACGCAGTATTTT
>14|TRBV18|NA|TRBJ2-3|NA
CASSPPHRADTQYF
TGTGCCAGCTCACCACCCCACCGAGCAGATACGCAGTATTTT
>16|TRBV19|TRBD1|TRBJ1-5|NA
CASSRTTGGVNQPQHF
TGTGCCAGTAGTAGAACCACAGGGGGCGTCAATCAGCCCCAGCATTTT
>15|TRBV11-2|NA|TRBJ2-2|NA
CASSSQTPNTGELFF
TGTGCCAGCAGCTCCCAGACACCGAACACCGGGGAGCTGTTTTTT
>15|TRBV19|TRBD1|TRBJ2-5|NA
CASSMGARGPETQYF
TGTGCCAGTAGTATGGGGGCCAGGGGGCCAGAGACCCAGTACTTC
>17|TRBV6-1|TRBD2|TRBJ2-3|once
CASSDQRGTSGSNTQYF
TGTGCCAGCAGTGATCAAAGGGGGACTAGCGGGAGTAATACGCAGTATTTT
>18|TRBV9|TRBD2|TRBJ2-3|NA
CASSLGLAGGPISDTQYF
TGTGCCAGCAGCCTCGGACTAGCGGGAGGGCCGATATCAGATACGCAGTATTTT
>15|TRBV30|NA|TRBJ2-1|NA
CAFWGGRTFNNEQFF
TGTGCCTTTTGGGGGGGGCGTACATTCAACAATGAGCAGTTCTTC
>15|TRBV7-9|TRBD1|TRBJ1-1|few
CASRTSGTGDTEAFF
TGTGCCAGCAGAACTAGCGGAACAGGGGACACTGAAGCTTTCTTT
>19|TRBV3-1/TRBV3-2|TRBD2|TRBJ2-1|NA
CASSQAIRLAGVAYNEQFF
TGTGCCAGCAGCCAAGCCATCCGGCTAGCGGGGGTCGCCTACAATGAGCAGTTCTTC
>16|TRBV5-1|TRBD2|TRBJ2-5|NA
CASSLMLAGHRETQYF
TGCGCCAGCAGCTTGATGCTAGCGGGCCACCGGGAGACCCAGTACTTC
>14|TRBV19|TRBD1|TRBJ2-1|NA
CASSMGTAHNEQFF
TGTGCCAGTAGTATGGGGACAGCGCACAATGAGCAGTTCTTC
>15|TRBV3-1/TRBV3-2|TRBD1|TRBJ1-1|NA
CASSPRQGANTEAFF
TGTGCCAGCAGCCCCAGGCAGGGGGCGAACACTGAAGCTTTCTTT
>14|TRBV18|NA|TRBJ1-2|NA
CASSPSFNDKGYTF
TGTGCCAGCTCACCCTCATTCAACGACAAGGGCTACACCTTC
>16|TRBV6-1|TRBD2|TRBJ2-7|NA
CASSGGTSGRAYEQYF
TGTGCCAGCAGTGGGGGGACTAGCGGGAGGGCGTACGAGCAGTACTTC
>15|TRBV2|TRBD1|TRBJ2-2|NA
CASVAGQGNTGELFF
TGTGCCAGCGTCGCCGGACAGGGGAACACCGGGGAGCTGTTTTTT
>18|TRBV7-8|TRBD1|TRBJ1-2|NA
CASSPDPYGQAVSYGYTF
TGTGCCAGCAGCCCCGACCCTTACGGACAGGCCGTTTCCTATGGCTACACCTTC
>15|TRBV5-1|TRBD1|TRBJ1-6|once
CASSLGQGYNSPLHF
TGCGCCAGCAGCTTGGGACAGGGGTATAATTCACCCCTCCACTTT
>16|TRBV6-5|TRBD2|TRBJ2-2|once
CASSYFGLGNTGELFF
TGTGCCAGCAGTTACTTCGGACTAGGGAACACCGGGGAGCTGTTTTTT
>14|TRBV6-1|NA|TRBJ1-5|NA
CASSDSWSNQPQHF
TGTGCCAGCAGTGACAGTTGGAGCAATCAGCCCCAGCATTTT
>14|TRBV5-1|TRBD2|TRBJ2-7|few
CASSPTSGAYEQYF
TGCGCCAGCAGCCCGACTAGCGGGGCCTACGAGCAGTACTTC
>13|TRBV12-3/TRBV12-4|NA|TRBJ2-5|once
CASSLQLIETQYF
TGTGCCAGCAGTTTACAGTTGATAGAGACCCAGTACTTC
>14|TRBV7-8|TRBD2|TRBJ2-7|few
CASSSTREGYEQYF
TGTGCCAGCAGCTCGACACGGGAGGGGTACGAGCAGTACTTC
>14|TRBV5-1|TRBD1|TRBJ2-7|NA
CASSLRQGNYEQYF
TGCGCCAGCAGCTTAAGACAGGGGAATTACGAGCAGTACTTC
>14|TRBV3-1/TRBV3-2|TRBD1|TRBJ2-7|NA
CASSEGQGLWEQYF
TGTGCCAGCAGCGAAGGACAGGGTTTATGGGAGCAGTACTTC
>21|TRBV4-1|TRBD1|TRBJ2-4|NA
CASSRTGTGPPRYLAKNIQYF
TGCGCCAGCAGTCGGACCGGGACAGGTCCGCCCCGTTACCTAGCCAAAAACATTCAGTACTTC
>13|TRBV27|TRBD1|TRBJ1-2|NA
CASSRDRGSGYTF
TGTGCCAGCAGTCGGGACAGGGGCTCTGGCTACACCTTC